A selection of T cell receptor beta chains follows, all from one sample in a study of blood T cell repertoires in COVID-19. The table came from immunoSEQ multiplex PCR; TCRdb's copy has only in-frame clones and leaves some out. The top ten hold 1.5% to 2% of the sample, which has 200,000 to 250,000 clones, about 87% seen once. The sequenced sample was PBMCs or T cells enriched from blood (not recorded which). These TCRs come from a woman aged 50 to 60 who had recovered from COVID-19. The CDR3 runs from the conserved cysteine through the conserved F or W. Each record gives: clone size, D gene, J gene, V gene, CDR3 protein, CDR3 DNA. A D gene is named only where the DNA matches it firmly. Size tells how often a clone was seen (once, few, many) or the class of an expanded clone, and some rows leave it out.

>.|TRBD1|TRBJ2-3|TRBV14
CASSHLGQGSDTQYF
TGTGCCAGCAGCCACCTGGGACAGGGATCAGATACGCAGTATTTT
>.|.|TRBJ2-3|TRBV27
CASSFVGLAKADTQYF
TGTGCCAGCAGTTTCGTGGGGCTAGCGAAGGCAGATACGCAGTATTTT
>.|TRBD1|TRBJ1-2|TRBV5-1
CASSVDGTDNERNYGYTF
TGCGCCAGCAGCGTCGACGGGACAGATAATGAGCGTAACTATGGCTACACCTTC
>once|.|TRBJ2-7|TRBV2
CASSGSGFSYEQYF
TGTGCCAGCAGTGGGAGCGGATTCTCCTACGAGCAGTACTTC
>few|.|TRBJ1-2|TRBV10-3
CAISDTVRDYGYTF
TGTGCCATCAGTGACACAGTGAGAGACTATGGCTACACCTTC
>.|TRBD1|TRBJ1-1|TRBV5-1
CASSPQGASTEAFF
TGCGCCAGCAGCCCACAGGGGGCGAGCACTGAAGCTTTCTTT
>.|TRBD1|TRBJ2-3|TRBV27
CASSPGQGQDTQYF
TGTGCCAGCAGTCCAGGACAGGGACAAGATACGCAGTATTTT
>.|TRBD1|TRBJ1-5|TRBV2
CASSVQGTSNQPQHF
TGTGCCAGCAGTGTACAGGGGACTAGCAATCAGCCCCAGCATTTT
>.|TRBD1|TRBJ2-3|TRBV19
CASSIGQGTDTQYF
TGTGCCAGTAGTATCGGACAGGGCACAGATACGCAGTATTTT
>.|.|TRBJ1-1|TRBV19
CASSIGTGLATEAFF
TGTGCCAGTAGTATTGGAACAGGTTTGGCAACTGAAGCTTTCTTT
>.|.|TRBJ1-1|TRBV7-7
CASSQNRASEAFF
TGTGCTAGCAGCCAGAACAGGGCTTCTGAAGCTTTCTTT
>.|TRBD1|TRBJ1-2|TRBV7-2
CASSPARGLYLGYTF
TGTGCCAGCAGCCCAGCTAGGGGGCTTTATCTTGGCTACACCTTC
>.|TRBD2|TRBJ2-7|TRBV27
CASSSSGRAHYEQYF
TGTGCCAGCAGTTCTAGCGGGAGGGCCCACTACGAGCAGTACTTC
>.|.|TRBJ1-1|TRBV28
CASISLFFGPGSGANTEAFF
TGTGCCAGCATATCCCTCTTTTTTGGGCCAGGGTCGGGAGCGAACACTGAAGCTTTCTTT
>.|TRBD1|TRBJ2-3|TRBV13
CASSPGTEKGTDTQYF
TGTGCCAGCAGCCCCGGGACAGAAAAAGGCACAGATACGCAGTATTTT
>.|TRBD1|TRBJ1-1|TRBV20-1
CSASHRGNTEAFF
TGCAGTGCTAGTCACAGGGGGAACACTGAAGCTTTCTTT
>.|.|TRBJ2-1|TRBV18
CASSPEAQQFF
TGTGCCAGCTCACCAGAAGCTCAGCAGTTCTTC
>.|TRBD2|TRBJ2-5|TRBV25-1
CASSRAASGKETQYF
TGTGCCAGCAGTCGGGCGGCTAGCGGGAAAGAGACCCAGTACTTC
>.|TRBD2|TRBJ2-3|TRBV6-5
CASTPSGRGTDTQYF
TGTGCCAGCACCCCTAGCGGGAGGGGCACAGATACGCAGTATTTT
>.|.|TRBJ1-1|TRBV5-1
CASSFSSRGGEAFF
TGCGCCAGCAGCTTTTCTAGTCGAGGGGGAGAAGCTTTCTTT
>.|.|TRBJ2-6|TRBV18
CASSPTRAGANVLTF
TGTGCCAGCTCACCAACCAGGGCTGGGGCCAACGTCCTGACTTTC
>.|.|TRBJ2-2|TRBV12-5
CASGLAGGRAGELFF
TGTGCTAGTGGTTTGGCGGGGGGCCGGGCCGGGGAGCTGTTTTTT
>.|.|TRBJ2-4|TRBV28
CASCRQGNIQYF
TGTGCCAGCTGCCGCCAGGGCAACATTCAGTACTTC
>.|TRBD1|TRBJ2-7|TRBV5-5
CASSKTPQGNHEQYF
TGTGCCAGCAGCAAGACCCCACAGGGGAACCACGAGCAGTACTTC
>once|.|TRBJ2-7|TRBV28
CASSPPTVGEQYF
TGTGCCAGCAGTCCCCCGACAGTAGGGGAGCAGTACTTC
>.|.|TRBJ2-1|TRBV18
CASSPELWEQFF
TGTGCCAGCTCACCAGAACTATGGGAGCAGTTCTTC
>.|.|TRBJ2-7|TRBV12-3/TRBV12-4
CASTWGGQDEQYF
TGTGCCAGCACCTGGGGGGGGCAGGACGAGCAGTACTTC